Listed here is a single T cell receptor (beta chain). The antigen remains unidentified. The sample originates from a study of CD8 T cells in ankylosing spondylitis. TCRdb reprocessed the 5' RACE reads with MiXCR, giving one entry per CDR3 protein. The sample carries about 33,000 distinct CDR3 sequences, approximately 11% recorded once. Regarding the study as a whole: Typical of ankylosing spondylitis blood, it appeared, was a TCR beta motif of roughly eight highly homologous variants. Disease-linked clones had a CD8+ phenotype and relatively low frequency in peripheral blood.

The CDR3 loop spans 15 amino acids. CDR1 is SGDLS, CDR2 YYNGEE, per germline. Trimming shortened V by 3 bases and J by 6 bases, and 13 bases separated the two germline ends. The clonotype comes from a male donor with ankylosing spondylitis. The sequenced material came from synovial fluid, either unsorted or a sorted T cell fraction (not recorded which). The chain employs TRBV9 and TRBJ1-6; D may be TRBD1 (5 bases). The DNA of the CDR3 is TGTGCCAGCAGCGAAGGAAATGGGGCTAATTCACCCCTCCACTTT. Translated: CASSEGNGANSPLHF.